The clone carrying this T cell receptor (beta chain) was picked up one time. The antigen is undetermined. Generated by immunoSEQ multiplex PCR, the TCRdb table keeps only in-frame clones and is missing some. The sample holds about 130,000 clones, 75% to 90% seen once. Germline loops: CDR1 LNHDA, CDR2 SQIVND (reference sequence). Germline trimming cut 4 bases from V and 6 bases from J; bases unmatched to any gene: 10. CDR3 length equals 15 residues. These data belong to a study of T cell responses to AZD1222 COVID-19 vaccine. Findings and limits, study-wide: Close to half of all spike-specific TCRs reportedly target regions of the variants that are unmutated. Spike-wide vaccine-associated CD4 TCRs dominated at 160-218 and 743-854. White British people made up most donors, females outnumbered males, and clonal diversity was possibly underestimated. Only a handful of AZD1222 recipients, several in all, had baseline seropositivity.

V usage is TRBV19 and J usage is TRBJ1-2; 8 positions agree with TRBD1. The TCR originated in an adult in good health. The source was peripheral blood, collected on day 0 of AZD1222 vaccination. CDR3 amino acids: CASSTRQGSRNGYTF. The CDR3 region has the DNA TGTGCCAGTAGTACCCGACAGGGGAGTAGGAATGGCTACACCTTC.